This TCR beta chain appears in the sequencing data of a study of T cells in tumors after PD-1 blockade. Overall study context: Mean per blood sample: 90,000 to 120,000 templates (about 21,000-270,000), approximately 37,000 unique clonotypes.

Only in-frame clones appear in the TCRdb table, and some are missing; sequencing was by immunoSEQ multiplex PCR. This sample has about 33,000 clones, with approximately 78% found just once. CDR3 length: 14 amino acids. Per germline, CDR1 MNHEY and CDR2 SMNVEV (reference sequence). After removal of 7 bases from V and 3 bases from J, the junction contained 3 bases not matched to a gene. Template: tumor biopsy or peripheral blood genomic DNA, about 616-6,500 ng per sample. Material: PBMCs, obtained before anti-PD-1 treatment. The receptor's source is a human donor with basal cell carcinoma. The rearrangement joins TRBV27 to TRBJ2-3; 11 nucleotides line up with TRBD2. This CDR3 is CASKTSGTTDTQYF. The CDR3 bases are TGTGCCAGCAAGACTAGCGGGACAACAGATACGCAGTATTTT.